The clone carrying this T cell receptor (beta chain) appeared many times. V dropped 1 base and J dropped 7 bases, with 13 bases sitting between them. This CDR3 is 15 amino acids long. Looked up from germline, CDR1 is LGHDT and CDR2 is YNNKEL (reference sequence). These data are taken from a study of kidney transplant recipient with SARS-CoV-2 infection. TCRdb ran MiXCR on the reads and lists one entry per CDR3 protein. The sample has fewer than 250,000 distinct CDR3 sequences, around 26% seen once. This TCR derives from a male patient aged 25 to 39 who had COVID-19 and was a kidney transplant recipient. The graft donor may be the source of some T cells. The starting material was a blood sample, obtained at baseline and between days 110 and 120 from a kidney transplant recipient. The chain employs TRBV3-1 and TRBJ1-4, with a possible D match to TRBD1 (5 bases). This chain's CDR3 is CASSQGGRDGEKLFF. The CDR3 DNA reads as TGTGCCAGCAGCCAAGGGGGCAGGGACGGTGAAAAACTGTTTTTT.